One and the same sample provided the 24 T cell receptor beta chains below, sequenced in a study of CD4 T cells in lung cancer. Method: immunoSEQ multiplex PCR; TCRdb's copy keeps in-frame clones and lacks some. The sample has fewer than 2,000 clones, just over 70% seen once. Their antigen targets remain unknown. Mutant 27-mer peptides stimulated the PBMCs for approximately 13 days before restimulation with peptide-pulsed autologous B cells. The sorted cells were live T cells secreting IFNgamma after restimulation with peptide-pulsed B cells. Sorted cells were expanded at limiting dilution, around 3 or 10 per well, for about 14 to 22 days. The sequencing sample was made of a CD4+ T cell line or clone grown in culture. These TCRs come from a woman aged 55-70 years with non-small cell lung cancer. Some clones in this sample may be carry-over from other donors' samples.

The chain uses TRBV5-1 and TRBJ2-5, with TRBD2 matching over 10 bases. The germline CDR1 and CDR2 sequences are SGHRS and YFSETQ. The CDR3 length is 15 residues. V shed 0 bases and J 5 bases; nucleotides not matched to a gene: 4. The CDR3 loop reads CASSLELAGQETQYF. The CDR3 DNA reads TGCGCCAGCAGCTTGGAACTAGCGGGGCAGGAGACCCAGTACTTC.

The chain is built from TRBV29-1 and TRBJ2-1; possibly TRBD1 or TRBD2 for D (5 bases each). The CDR3 contains 15 residues. Germline CDR1 is SQVTM and CDR2 is ANQGSEA. Trimming pared 6 bases from V and 0 bases from J, leaving 15 bases between. The CDR3 loop is CSVRGPADSYNEQFF. CDR3 coding DNA: TGCAGCGTCCGGGGCCCGGCGGACTCCTACAATGAGCAGTTCTTC.

The chain carries TRBV9 and TRBJ2-5, with 7 nucleotides matching TRBD2. There are 16 residues in the CDR3. In germline, CDR1 is SGDLS, CDR2 YYNGEE. Germline trimming cut 0 bases from V and 5 bases from J; bases unmatched to any gene: 10. The CDR3 spells CASSVDQAGFGETQYF. CDR3 in DNA: TGTGCCAGCAGCGTAGATCAAGCGGGGTTCGGGGAGACCCAGTACTTC.

The chain is built from TRBV5-1 and TRBJ1-1, with 8 bases lining up with TRBD1. The trim removed 6 bases at V and 4 bases at J, leaving 8 bases unmatched. CDR1 is SGHRS, CDR2 YFSETQ, per germline. CDR3 length: 14 amino acids. The CDR3 loop reads CASTTDRAGTEAFF. CDR3 sequence (DNA): TGCGCCAGCACCACGGACAGGGCGGGCACTGAAGCTTTCTTT.

The genes are TRBV15 and TRBJ2-5; D is tentatively TRBD1 or TRBD2 (5 bases each). The germline gives CDR1 LNHNV, CDR2 YYDKDF (reference sequence). V was cut by 3 bases and J by 6 bases, with 23 bases left in between. The CDR3 has 17 amino acids. The CDR3 loop is CATSSPSRPDSGKTQYF. DNA of the CDR3: TGTGCCACCAGCAGCCCAAGCCGGCCCGACAGCGGAAAGACCCAGTACTTC.

This rearrangement joins TRBV25-1 to TRBJ1-3; unclear D gene. The V gene's germline CDR1 is MGHDK and CDR2 SYGVNS. The V end lost 1 base, the J end lost 4 bases, and 8 bases lay between the germline ends. CDR3 length equals 14 residues. CDR3 coding DNA: TGTGCCAGCAGTGAATTTGGTTCAGGAAACACCATATATTTT. Protein product: CASSEFGSGNTIYF.

The J gene is TRBJ2-5, the V gene TRBV11-3, with D possibly being TRBD1 (6 bases). CDR1 and CDR2 (germline): SGHNT, YENEEA. The CDR3 consists of 13 residues. The V end was cut by 5 bases, the J end by 5 bases, with 12 bases between. The CDR3 here is CASSQTQGETQYF. CDR3 DNA: TGTGCCAGCAGCCAAACACAGGGTGAGACCCAGTACTTC.

The chain carries TRBV28 and TRBJ2-1, with unresolved D. Trimming pared 5 bases from V and 8 bases from J, leaving 7 bases between. The CDR3 has 11 amino acids. The germline gives CDR1 MDHEN, CDR2 SYDVKM. CDR3 amino acids: CASSLVDEQFF. The CDR3 bases are TGTGCCAGCAGTCTCGTGGATGAGCAGTTCTTC.

This chain links TRBV28 with TRBJ1-4; D gene unclear. The CDR3 length is 12 residues. Germline assignment: CDR1 MDHEN and CDR2 SYDVKM. V was pared by 1 base and J by 9 bases, with 6 bases between. DNA of the CDR3: TGTGCCAGCAGTTTATCGAACAAAAAACTGTTTTTT. Protein sequence: CASSLSNKKLFF. Together with reference TRBV28 and TRBJ1-4, the CDR3 gives the full variable domain: DVKVTQSSRYLVKRTGEKVFLECVQDMDHENMFWYRQDPGLGLRLIYFSYDVKMKEKGDIPEGYSVSREKKERFSLILESASTNQTSMYLCASSLSNKKLFFGSGTQLSVL.

This chain links TRBV6-1 with TRBJ1-5, with 8 bases matching TRBD1. From germline, CDR1 is MNHNS and CDR2 SASEGT. V trimming: 0 bases; J trimming: 6 bases; junction bases outside the gene matches: 7. This CDR3 comprises 16 residues. The CDR3 DNA reads as TGTGCCAGCAGTGAAGCCTGGCAGGGGGCTGGTCAGCCCCAGCATTTT. This sequence encodes CASSEAWQGAGQPQHF.

This clone was observed a single time. The chain couples TRBV6-1 to TRBJ2-1, with TRBD2 matching 7 bases. Per germline, CDR1 MNHNS and CDR2 SASEGT. The CDR3 contains 12 residues. Losses at the gene ends were 4 bases for V and 13 bases for J; bases not matched to a gene: 7. The CDR3 is CASSASGVEQFF. The CDR3 DNA follows: TGTGCCAGCAGTGCGAGCGGGGTGGAACAGTTCTTC.

The chain's CDR3 is CASSDFTGNQETQYF. CDR3 bases: TGTGCCAGCAGTGATTTTACCGGCAACCAAGAGACCCAGTACTTC. This chain uses TRBV2 with TRBJ2-5; D call uncertain. Germline CDR1 reads SNHLY; CDR2 reads FYNNEI. This CDR3 region has 15 residues. The V end was cut by 3 bases, the J end by 0 bases, with 11 bases between.

J is TRBJ1-1 and V is TRBV6-1; D is perhaps TRBD1 (6 bases). CDR3 length equals 14 residues. The germline gives CDR1 MNHNS, CDR2 SASEGT. Trimming shortened V by 6 bases and J by 0 bases, and 11 bases separated the two germline ends. CDR3 amino acids: CASRRTDMNTEAFF. The CDR3 region has the DNA TGTGCCAGCAGGAGGACAGATATGAACACTGAAGCTTTCTTT.

The rearrangement joins TRBV28 to TRBJ1-2; weak D call: TRBD1 (6 bases). The CDR3 totals 12 residues. The V end was cut by 6 bases, the J end by 3 bases, with 8 bases between. CDR1 MDHEN and CDR2 SYDVKM come from the germline V gene. The CDR3 region has the DNA TGTGCCAGCAGGACAGGACACTATGGCTACACCTTC. Translating it yields CASRTGHYGYTF.

This clone was counted a few times. The rearrangement joins TRBV7-9 to TRBJ2-7; D is unresolved. The germline gives CDR1 SEHNR, CDR2 FQNEAQ (reference sequence). The CDR3 consists of 13 residues. Trimming cost V 5 bases and J 3 bases, with 11 bases left between them. CDR3 loop: CASSIEASYEQYF. The DNA for the CDR3 is TGTGCCAGCAGCATCGAAGCCAGCTACGAGCAGTACTTC.

The chain combines TRBV7-9 with TRBJ2-2, with TRBD1 matching 9 bases. V was clipped by 2 bases and J by 13 bases; unmatched bases: 14. There are 16 residues in the CDR3. Germline CDR1 SEHNR, CDR2 FQNEAQ (reference sequence). The CDR3 DNA reads as TGTGCCAGCAGCTTATGGGGACAGGGCCTCAACGGGAGGCTGTTTTTT. Protein: CASSLWGQGLNGRLFF.

The chain couples TRBV5-1 to TRBJ2-2; no reliable D call. Trimming shortened V by 3 bases and J by 1 base, and 19 bases separated the two germline ends. Germline CDR1 SGHRS, CDR2 YFSETQ. This CDR3 has 18 residues. CDR3: CASSSPTLAGRNTGELFF. The CDR3 DNA follows: TGCGCCAGCAGCTCGCCGACCCTGGCAGGAAGGAACACCGGGGAGCTGTTTTTT.

This chain connects TRBV7-9 to TRBJ2-4; D is perhaps TRBD2 (7 bases). Germline V CDR1 and CDR2: SEHNR, FQNEAQ (reference sequence). CDR3 size: 15 residues. The V end was cut by 5 bases, the J end by 1 base, with 12 bases between. Here the CDR3 reads CASSVAGAAKNIQYF. CDR3 sequence (DNA): TGTGCCAGCAGCGTGGCGGGGGCGGCCAAAAACATTCAGTACTTC.

This clone was counted only a few times. V usage is TRBV5-1 and J usage is TRBJ1-1; no clear D. This CDR3 is built from 14 residues. CDR1 is SGHRS, CDR2 YFSETQ, per germline. V was clipped by 0 bases and J by 1 base, with 7 bases between them. The CDR3 sequence is CASSLGDWNTEAFF. In DNA, the CDR3 is TGCGCCAGCAGCTTGGGGGATTGGAACACTGAAGCTTTCTTT.

The V call is TRBV5-5, the J call TRBJ2-3; the D is unclear. This CDR3 comprises 15 residues. CDR1 is SGHKS, CDR2 YYEKEE, per germline (reference sequence). The ends were cut back, 3 bases at V and 0 bases at J, with 11 bases in the middle. CDR3: CASSYLELSTDTQYF. The CDR3 coding sequence is TGTGCCAGCAGCTACCTTGAGCTTAGCACAGATACGCAGTATTTT.

This rearrangement joins TRBV21-1 to TRBJ2-7; the table's D gene call, TRBD2, was not cross checked with the DNA. TRBV21-1 is given as a pseudogene. The CDR3 has 16 amino acids. CDR3 protein: CASSKGMRGGLYEQYF. CDR3 in DNA: TGTGCCAGCAGCAAGGGGATGAGGGGGGGCCTCTACGAGCAGTACTTC.

The rearrangement links TRBV19 to TRBJ2-2; 8 bases fit TRBD1. CDR3 length: 19 residues. Germline CDR1 and CDR2: LNHDA and SQIVND (reference sequence). The V gene end was trimmed by 4 bases and the J gene end by 3 bases; junction bases not matched to a gene: 16. The CDR3 DNA reads as TGTGCCAGTAGTAGCGGATATCGGGCAGGGGGCTACGACACCGGGGAGCTGTTTTTT. This encodes CASSSGYRAGGYDTGELFF. The full variable domain, with the rest looked up from reference TRBV19 and TRBJ2-2, is DGGITQSPKYLFRKEGQNVTLSCEQNLNHDAMYWYRQDPGQGLRLIYYSQIVNDFQKGDIAEGYSVSREKKESFPLTVTSAQKNPTAFYLCASSSGYRAGGYDTGELFFGEGSRLTVL.

V and J are TRBV6-5 and TRBJ2-5; TRBD1 agrees at 8 bases. The J segment lost 5 bases and the V segment lost 1 base, leaving 6 bases of the junction unmatched. The CDR3 is 15 amino acids. The germline gives CDR1 MNHEY, CDR2 SVGAGI. The CDR3 protein is CASSYLRTGQETQYF. CDR3 in DNA: TGTGCCAGCAGTTACTTACGGACAGGGCAGGAGACCCAGTACTTC.

There are a few counts of this clone. CDR3 in DNA: TGTGCCAGTAGCCGACTCGAGGGGACCAAAAACATTCAGTACTTC. Translating it yields CASSRLEGTKNIQYF. The gene calls are TRBV19 and TRBJ2-4; D is tentatively TRBD1 or TRBD2 (5 bases each). CDR1 and CDR2 (germline): LNHDA, SQIVND (reference sequence). The V and J ends lost 6 bases and 2 bases respectively, with 14 bases between them. This CDR3 is built from 15 residues.